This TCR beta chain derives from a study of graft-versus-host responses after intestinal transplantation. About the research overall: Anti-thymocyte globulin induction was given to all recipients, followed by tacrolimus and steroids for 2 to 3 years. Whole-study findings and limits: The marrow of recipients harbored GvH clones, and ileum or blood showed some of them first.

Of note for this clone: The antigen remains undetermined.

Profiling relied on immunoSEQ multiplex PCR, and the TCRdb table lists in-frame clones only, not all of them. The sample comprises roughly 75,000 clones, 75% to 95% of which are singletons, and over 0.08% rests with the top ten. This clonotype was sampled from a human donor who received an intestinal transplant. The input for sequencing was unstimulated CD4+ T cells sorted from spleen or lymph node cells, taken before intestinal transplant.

In nucleotides, the CDR3 is TGTGCCATCAGTGAGGGTATGAATCGGGACAGGGGTATCTATGGCTACACCTTC. Amino acids: CAISEGMNRDRGIYGYTF. This rearrangement joins TRBV10-3 to TRBJ1-2; 10 bases are shared with TRBD1. CDR3 length: 18 residues. J gave up 4 bases and V 2 bases, and 13 bases lay outside the gene matches. Germline V gives CDR1 ENHRY, CDR2 SYGVKD.